These 22 T cell receptor beta chains were sequenced from one sample in a study of cytomegalovirus exposure and HLA in healthy donors. PCR employed 60 Vbeta and 13 Jbeta primers. Sequenced by immunoSEQ multiplex PCR; TCRdb stores in-frame clones only, minus some. The repertoire holds under 200,000 clones, with around 77% as singletons. Material for sequencing was PBMCs. The receptors come from a man aged 55-75 years in good health and CMV-seronegative.

This chain uses TRBV7-8 with TRBJ2-2, with 9 bases aligning to TRBD2. The V gene's germline CDR1 is SGHVS and CDR2 FQNEAQ. Trimming cost V 1 base and J 3 bases; bases outside gene matches: 9. This CDR3 region has 18 residues. CDR3 coding DNA: TGTGCCAGCAGCTTAGTTTTTCTAGCGGGGCGGGACACCGGGGAGCTGTTTTTT. Its translation: CASSLVFLAGRDTGELFF. Full variable domain (missing parts from reference TRBV7-8 and TRBJ2-2): GAGVSQSPRYKVAKRGQDVALRCDPISGHVSLFWYQQALGQGPEFLTYFQNEAQLDKSGLPSDRFFAERPEGSVSTLKIQRTQQEDSAVYLCASSLVFLAGRDTGELFFGEGSRLTVL.

This chain links TRBV19 with TRBJ1-5, with D perhaps matching TRBD1 (5 bases). Trimming took 4 bases from V and 1 from J, leaving 8 bases between them. This CDR3 has 14 residues. Germline V lookup: CDR1 LNHDA, CDR2 SQIVND (reference sequence). The CDR3 loop reads CASSRGLSNQPQHF. The CDR3 DNA reads TGTGCCAGTAGTAGGGGACTAAGCAATCAGCCCCAGCATTTT.

J is TRBJ2-1 and V is TRBV5-1, with 9 bases identical to TRBD2. Germline V gene sequence: CDR1 SGHRS, CDR2 YFSETQ. This CDR3 region has 13 residues. The V segment lost 5 bases and the J segment 8 bases; nucleotides outside the gene matches: 5. In nucleotides, the CDR3 is TGCGCCAGCAGATCGTTAGCGGGAGATGAGCAGTTCTTC. It is translated as CASRSLAGDEQFF.

This chain joins TRBV6-5 and TRBJ1-1; D uncertain. Trimming removed 2 bases from V and 5 bases from J, with 15 bases in between. Per germline, CDR1 MNHEY and CDR2 SVGAGI. The CDR3 sequence is 15 residues long. The CDR3 DNA is TGTGCCAGCAGTTACAACAGTCGAGAGTGGACTGAAGCTTTCTTT. Amino acids: CASSYNSREWTEAFF.

This clone has a single count. The chain joins TRBV6-1 to TRBJ1-6; 7 bases line up with TRBD1. The germline V gene encodes CDR1 MNHNS and CDR2 SASEGT. The CDR3 spans 14 residues. Unmatched junction bases numbered 3, after V lost 6 bases and J lost 4 bases. As DNA, the CDR3 is TGTGCCAGCAGCGCGGGACAGTATAATTCACCCCTCCACTTT. Residues: CASSAGQYNSPLHF.

The chain uses TRBV7-2 and TRBJ1-1, with 7 bases identical to TRBD1. CDR1 is SGHTA and CDR2 is FQGNSA in the germline V gene. This CDR3 comprises 15 residues. J was trimmed by 5 bases and V by 1 base; bases with no gene match: 7. For the CDR3, the DNA is TGTGCCAGCAGCTTAGATGAGGGGGCGCATACTGAAGCTTTCTTT. Encoded protein: CASSLDEGAHTEAFF.

In its sample, this clone was seen once. The CDR3 region is CASSLNLAGETQYF. The CDR3 coding sequence is TGTGCCAGCAGCTTAAATCTAGCGGGAGAGACCCAGTACTTC. The chain couples TRBV7-2 to TRBJ2-5; TRBD2 matches 8 bases. The CDR3 contains 14 residues. V shed 2 bases and J 4 bases; nucleotides not matched to a gene: 3. Germline V gene lookup returns CDR1 SGHTA and CDR2 FQGNSA.

The J gene is TRBJ1-2, the V gene TRBV5-1, with D possibly matching TRBD1 (6 bases). The germline gives CDR1 SGHRS, CDR2 YFSETQ. The CDR3 length is 14 residues. V was shortened by 0 bases and J by 5 bases, with 11 bases between the two germline ends. CDR3 residues: CASSLAGEGYGYTF. The CDR3, as DNA: TGCGCCAGCAGCTTGGCAGGGGAGGGTTATGGCTACACCTTC. The whole variable domain, filled in from reference TRBV5-1 and TRBJ1-2, reads KAGVTQTPRYLIKTRGQQVTLSCSPISGHRSVSWYQQTPGQGLQFLFEYFSETQRNKGNFPGRFSGRQFSNSRSEMNVSTLELGDSALYLCASSLAGEGYGYTFGSGTRLTVV.

The CDR3 protein is CASSGVGDQPQHF. In DNA form, the CDR3 reads TGTGCCAGCAGTGGAGTGGGCGATCAGCCCCAGCATTTT. The chain carries TRBV2 and TRBJ1-5; D is unresolved. This CDR3 contains 13 residues. Germline-derived CDR1 and CDR2 are SNHLY and FYNNEI. V lost 4 bases to trimming and J lost 5 bases, with 9 bases between them.

The chain combines TRBV7-9 with TRBJ2-3; D is possibly TRBD2 (6 bases). Germline V gives CDR1 SEHNR, CDR2 FQNEAQ (reference sequence). Trimming took 4 bases from V and 7 from J, leaving 9 bases between them. The length of the CDR3 is 12 residues. CDR3 residues: CASSYGGYTQYF. The DNA of the CDR3 is TGTGCCAGCAGCTATGGAGGGTATACGCAGTATTTT. Supplemented by reference TRBV7-9 and TRBJ2-3, the full variable domain reads DTGVSQNPRHKITKRGQNVTFRCDPISEHNRLYWYRQTLGQGPEFLTYFQNEAQLEKSRLLSDRFSAERPKGSFSTLEIQRTEQGDSAMYLCASSYGGYTQYFGPGTRLTVL.

DNA of the CDR3: TGCAGCGTCTTACTAAGAGAGGGGGGGACAGGGTACGAGCAGTACTTC. The encoded protein is CSVLLREGGTGYEQYF. The genes are TRBV29-1 and TRBJ2-7; 9 nucleotides match TRBD1. Trimming at V came to 6 bases and at J to 4 bases, leaving 16 bases not matched to a gene. The CDR3 is made up of 16 amino acids. CDR1 is SQVTM and CDR2 is ANQGSEA in the germline V gene.

The chain uses TRBV5-8 and TRBJ2-1; D perhaps matches TRBD1 (5 bases). This CDR3 has 15 residues. Trimming pared 0 bases from V and 6 bases from J, leaving 13 bases between. Germline lookup yields CDR1 SGHTS and CDR2 YDEGEE. The CDR3 bases are TGTGCCAGCAGCTTGGAAGGGGATAGCTTCAATGAGCAGTTCTTC. Its protein is CASSLEGDSFNEQFF.

J is TRBJ1-5 and V is TRBV10-3; possible D gene TRBD1, 6 bases. The CDR3 sequence is 13 residues long. V lost 4 bases to trimming and J lost 11 bases, with 15 bases between them. In germline, CDR1 is ENHRY, CDR2 SYGVKD. This CDR3 is CAISGGGAEAQHF. The CDR3 bases are TGTGCCATCAGTGGAGGGGGGGCTGAGGCCCAGCATTTT.

The rearrangement uses TRBV5-4 and TRBJ2-7, with a possible D match to TRBD1 (6 bases). The CDR3 loop spans 15 amino acids. Per the germline V gene, CDR1 is SGHNT and CDR2 is YYREEE (reference sequence). The V end was cut by 2 bases, the J end by 4 bases, with 16 bases between. The CDR3 spells CASSFTGTKVYEQYF. In DNA form, the CDR3 reads TGTGCCAGCAGCTTCACCGGGACAAAGGTTTACGAGCAGTACTTC. Using reference TRBV5-4 and TRBJ2-7 for the parts outside the CDR3, the full variable domain is ETGVTQSPTHLIKTRGQQVTLRCSSQSGHNTVSWYQQALGQGPQFIFQYYREEENGRGNFPPRFSGLQFPNYSSELNVNALELDDSALYLCASSFTGTKVYEQYFGPGTRLTVT.

V gene TRBV7-2 combines with J gene TRBJ1-2; 7 bases are shared with TRBD1. The J segment lost 8 bases and the V segment lost 1 base, leaving 4 bases of the junction unmatched. Germline V lookup: CDR1 SGHTA, CDR2 FQGNSA. The length of the CDR3 is 13 residues. CDR3 DNA sequence: TGTGCCAGCAGCTTAGTAGGGGGCGGAGGCTACACCTTC. It encodes CASSLVGGGGYTF.

The chain employs TRBV28 and TRBJ2-7; 8 bases match TRBD2. Looked up from germline, CDR1 is MDHEN and CDR2 is SYDVKM. Trimming cost V 5 bases and J 2 bases; bases outside gene matches: 11. CDR3 length equals 16 residues. CDR3 in amino acids: CASSPRTSGGTYEQYF. For the CDR3, the DNA is TGTGCCAGCAGTCCGCGTACTAGCGGAGGGACCTACGAGCAGTACTTC.

V gene TRBV5-4 combines with J gene TRBJ2-7, with a weak D call TRBD1 (5 bases). The V gene lost 2 bases and the J gene lost 5 bases, with 11 bases spanning the gap. CDR1 SGHNT and CDR2 YYREEE come from the germline V gene (reference sequence). This CDR3 is 13 amino acids long. The CDR3 region is CASSLGRVDEQYF. The CDR3 DNA reads TGTGCCAGCAGCTTAGGCAGGGTCGACGAGCAGTACTTC.

CDR3: CARSLPQGRGVGSNQPQHF. In nucleotides, the CDR3 is TGTGCCAGAAGCTTACCCCAGGGAAGAGGTGTGGGCAGCAATCAGCCCCAGCATTTT. V usage is TRBV5-3 and J usage is TRBJ1-5, with D perhaps TRBD1 (5 bases). TRBV5-3 is filed as an ORF, its function uncertain. Trimming cost V 2 bases and J 1 base, with 22 bases left between them. The CDR3 runs 19 residues.

The rearrangement joins TRBV6-5 to TRBJ1-2, with 8 bases matching TRBD1. The CDR3 extends over 16 amino acids. V shed 6 bases, J shed 4 bases, and the junction held 13 bases outside the gene matches. Germline V gene sequence: CDR1 MNHEY, CDR2 SVGAGI. This CDR3 is CASSYPTGRGLYGYTF. CDR3 sequence (DNA): TGTGCCAGCAGCTACCCCACGGGCAGGGGGCTCTATGGCTACACCTTC.

The genes are TRBV9 and TRBJ2-7; D is unresolved. This CDR3 is 15 amino acids long. V shed 0 bases and J shed 2 bases, with 12 bases lying between them. In germline, CDR1 is SGDLS, CDR2 YYNGEE. In DNA form, the CDR3 reads TGTGCCAGCAGCGTAGATGTGACTTCGACCTACGAGCAGTACTTC. Protein: CASSVDVTSTYEQYF.

This clone was detected once. The chain couples TRBV7-2 to TRBJ2-2; D remains ambiguous. This CDR3 contains 13 residues. V was clipped by 5 bases and J by 8 bases, with 12 bases between them. Per the germline V gene, CDR1 is SGHTA and CDR2 is FQGNSA. As DNA, the CDR3 is TGTGCCAGCAGCCTAAGTCGCGGTGGGGAGCTGTTTTTT. Translation gives CASSLSRGGELFF. Variable domain in full (rest from reference TRBV7-2 and TRBJ2-2): GAGVSQSPSNKVTEKGKDVELRCDPISGHTALYWYRQSLGQGLEFLIYFQGNSAPDKSGLPSDRFSAERTGGSVSTLTIQRTQQEDSAVYLCASSLSRGGELFFGEGSRLTVL.

This clone has just a few counts. The V call is TRBV5-1, the J call TRBJ1-2, with 7 bases identical to TRBD1. The CDR3 has 17 amino acids. After removal of 5 bases from V and 0 bases from J, the junction contained 13 bases not matched to a gene. The germline CDR1 and CDR2 sequences are SGHRS and YFSETQ. This chain's CDR3 is CASRSPPGQRTNYGYTF. In nucleotides, the CDR3 is TGCGCCAGCAGATCCCCCCCGGGACAGAGAACTAACTATGGCTACACCTTC.